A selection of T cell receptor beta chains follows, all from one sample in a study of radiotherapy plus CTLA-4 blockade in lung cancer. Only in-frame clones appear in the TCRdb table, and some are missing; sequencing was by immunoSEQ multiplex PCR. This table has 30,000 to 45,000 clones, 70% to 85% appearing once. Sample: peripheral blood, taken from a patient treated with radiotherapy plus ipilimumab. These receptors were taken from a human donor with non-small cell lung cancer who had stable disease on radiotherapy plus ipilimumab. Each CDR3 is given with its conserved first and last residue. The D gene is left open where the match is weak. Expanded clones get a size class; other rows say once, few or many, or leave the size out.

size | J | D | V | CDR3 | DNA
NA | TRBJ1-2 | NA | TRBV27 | CASSWVGAGYGYTF | TGTGCCAGCAGTTGGGTGGGGGCGGGCTATGGCTACACCTTC
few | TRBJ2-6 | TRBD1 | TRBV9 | CASSVGDRRFGGANVLTF | TGTGCCAGCAGCGTAGGGGACAGGAGGTTTGGTGGGGCCAACGTCCTGACTTTC
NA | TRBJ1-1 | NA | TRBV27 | CASSSGRAGRTEAFF | TGTGCCAGCAGTTCCGGGCGGGCCGGGAGGACTGAAGCTTTCTTT
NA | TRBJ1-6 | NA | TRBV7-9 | CASSLGSGDTYNSPLHF | TGTGCCAGCAGCTTGGGATCGGGGGACACCTATAATTCACCCCTCCACTTT
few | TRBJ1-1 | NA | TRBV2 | CASKRDWNTEAFF | TGTGCCAGCAAGCGGGATTGGAACACTGAAGCTTTCTTT
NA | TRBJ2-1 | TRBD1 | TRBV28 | CASTTSEGRQGTYNEQFF | TGTGCCAGCACAACCTCAGAGGGGCGACAGGGAACCTACAATGAGCAGTTCTTC
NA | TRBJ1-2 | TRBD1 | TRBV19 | CASRKGDRGYGYTF | TGTGCCAGTAGGAAAGGTGACAGGGGCTATGGCTACACCTTC
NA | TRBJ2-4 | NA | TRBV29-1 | CSYQTGGENIQYF | TGCAGCTACCAAACAGGGGGGGAAAACATTCAGTACTTC
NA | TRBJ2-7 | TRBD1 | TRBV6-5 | CASSPGTALYEQYF | TGTGCCAGCAGCCCCGGGACAGCCCTCTACGAGCAGTACTTC
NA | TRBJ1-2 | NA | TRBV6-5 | CASRIGSEAGGYTF | TGTGCCAGCAGAATTGGGTCTGAGGCGGGGGGCTACACCTTC
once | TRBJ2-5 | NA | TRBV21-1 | CASTRVNPEETQYF | TGTGCCAGTACCCGGGTAAACCCTGAAGAGACCCAGTACTTC
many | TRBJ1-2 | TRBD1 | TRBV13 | CASSSGQGGGYGYTF | TGTGCCAGCAGCTCGGGACAGGGGGGGGGCTATGGCTACACCTTC
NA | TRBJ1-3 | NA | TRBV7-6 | CASSSAFNSGNTIYF | TGTGCCAGCAGCTCCGCCTTTAATTCTGGAAACACCATATATTTT
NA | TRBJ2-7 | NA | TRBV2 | CASSETGRPKSF | TGTGCCAGCAGTGAGACAGGCAGACCGAAGAGCTTC